One and the same sample provided the 16 T cell receptor beta chains below, sequenced in a study of cytomegalovirus exposure and HLA in healthy donors. The PCR made use of 60 Vbeta and 13 Jbeta primers. Sequencing was performed with immunoSEQ multiplex PCR; in TCRdb, only in-frame clones are kept and a portion is missing. Its clone listing holds about 120,000 clones. Sequencing input: PBMCs. These receptors were collected from a young man in good health and CMV-seronegative.

The V call is TRBV5-6, the J call TRBJ2-1; D is unresolved. The CDR3 has 12 residues. V dropped 4 bases and J dropped 6 bases, with 8 bases sitting between them. Per the germline V gene, CDR1 is SGHDT and CDR2 is YYEEEE. Here the CDR3 reads CASSGPSNEQFF. The CDR3 DNA is TGTGCCAGCAGCGGGCCCTCCAATGAGCAGTTCTTC.

With respect to this clone: Other DNA sequences from this sample encode an identical CDR3 as well. This chain joins TRBV11-3 and TRBJ1-6; D not certain. This CDR3 comprises 15 residues. V lost 0 bases and J lost 11, with 14 bases in between. CDR1 is SGHNT and CDR2 is YENEEA in the germline V gene. The DNA of the CDR3 is TGTGCCAGCAGCTTAGACCCCTCCCCCGGGACACCCCTCCACTTT. Translation: CASSLDPSPGTPLHF.

This chain connects TRBV9 to TRBJ1-2; perhaps TRBD1 as D (6 bases). The CDR3 runs 13 residues. CDR1 and CDR2 (germline): SGDLS, YYNGEE. Trimming left V 0 bases short and J 7 bases short, with 10 bases between. The CDR3, as DNA: TGTGCCAGCAGCGTAGGCGGGGGCAGTGGCTACACCTTC. It translates to CASSVGGGSGYTF. The whole variable domain, remainder taken from reference TRBV9 and TRBJ1-2, is DSGVTQTPKHLITATGQRVTLRCSPRSGDLSVYWYQQSLDQGLQFLIQYYNGEERAKGNILERFSAQQFPDLHSELNLSSLELGDSALYFCASSVGGGSGYTFGSGTRLTVV.

The rearrangement uses TRBV11-3 and TRBJ1-5; 8 bases agree with TRBD1. Germline V CDR1 and CDR2: SGHNT, YENEEA. This CDR3 spans 14 amino acids. The trim removed 5 bases at V and 2 bases at J, leaving 2 bases unmatched. CDR3 bases: TGTGCCAGCAGCGGGGGACAGGGCAATCAGCCCCAGCATTTT. Protein: CASSGGQGNQPQHF.

V gene TRBV28 combines with J gene TRBJ1-1, with D hard to call. Looked up from germline, CDR1 is MDHEN and CDR2 is SYDVKM. V dropped 7 bases and J dropped 6 bases, with 12 bases sitting between them. This CDR3 contains 12 residues. DNA for the CDR3: TGTGCCAGCATTTCCGCCCGGGCTGAAGCTTTCTTT. This codes for CASISARAEAFF.

The V and J genes are TRBV6-1 and TRBJ2-5; D is possibly TRBD1 (6 bases). CDR1 is MNHNS and CDR2 is SASEGT in the germline V gene. This CDR3 comprises 14 residues. V was cut by 2 bases and J by 2 bases, with 9 bases left in between. CDR3 sequence reads: CASSEFGQQETQYF. DNA for the CDR3: TGTGCCAGCAGTGAATTCGGACAGCAAGAGACCCAGTACTTC.

The chain has TRBV28 and TRBJ1-4; possibly TRBD1 for D (5 bases). The germline V gene has CDR1 MDHEN and CDR2 SYDVKM. V shed 7 bases and J shed 8 bases, with 17 bases lying between them. The CDR3 is 14 residues long. The CDR3 loop is CASTPPDREEKLFF. The DNA for the CDR3 is TGTGCCAGCACCCCCCCCGACAGAGAAGAAAAACTGTTTTTT.

V is TRBV9 and J is TRBJ2-5; 13 nucleotides agree with TRBD2. This CDR3 comprises 16 residues. Germline CDR1 and CDR2: SGDLS and YYNGEE. The V gene end was trimmed by 0 bases and the J gene end by 4 bases; junction bases not matched to a gene: 3. This CDR3 is CASSVELAGGRETQYF. CDR3 nucleotides: TGTGCCAGCAGCGTAGAACTAGCGGGAGGGCGAGAGACCCAGTACTTC.

The chain is built from TRBV6-5 and TRBJ2-7; 7 bases line up with TRBD1. The CDR3 consists of 13 residues. J was trimmed by 2 bases and V by 8 bases; bases with no gene match: 6. In germline, CDR1 is MNHEY, CDR2 SVGAGI. The CDR3 DNA follows: TGTGCCAGCGGTCTGGACAGGCCCTACGAGCAGTACTTC. The encoded protein is CASGLDRPYEQYF.

On this clone: This same CDR3 is encoded by further DNA sequences in the sample. CDR3 residues: CASSPRGVAGAKDTQYF. The CDR3 nucleotides are TGCGCCAGCAGCCCCCGGGGGGTAGCGGGAGCAAAAGATACGCAGTATTTT. The chain is built from TRBV4-1 and TRBJ2-3; 9 bases map to TRBD2. The CDR3 spans 17 residues. V was clipped by 4 bases and J by 5 bases; unmatched bases: 13. CDR1 MGHRA and CDR2 YSYEKL come from the germline V gene.

This chain uses TRBV19 with TRBJ2-6; 11 positions agree with TRBD1. The CDR3 is 16 amino acids. Germline assignment: CDR1 LNHDA and CDR2 SQIVND (reference sequence). V lost 5 bases and J lost 0; bases outside the gene matches: 0. CDR3 residues: CASSGTGGSGANVLTF. DNA for the CDR3: TGTGCCAGTAGTGGGACAGGGGGCTCTGGGGCCAACGTCCTGACTTTC.

J is TRBJ1-5 and V is TRBV19, with a weak D call TRBD1 (5 bases). The CDR3 sequence is 18 residues long. Germline assignment: CDR1 LNHDA and CDR2 SQIVND (reference sequence). The germline V and J ends were trimmed by 3 bases and 0 bases, with 18 bases remaining between them. CDR3 loop: CASSIQEYRGNSNQPQHF. DNA of the CDR3: TGTGCCAGTAGTATCCAGGAGTACCGGGGGAATAGCAATCAGCCCCAGCATTTT.

The rearrangement links TRBV2 to TRBJ2-3; TRBD2 agrees at 14 bases. This CDR3 has 14 residues. Germline CDR1 is SNHLY and CDR2 is FYNNEI. Trimming took 8 bases from V and 5 from J; bases not matched to a gene: 3. CDR3 region: CASGGTSGRDTQYF. The CDR3 region has the DNA TGTGCCAGCGGGGGGACTAGCGGGAGAGATACGCAGTATTTT.

CDR3 in amino acids: CASSQQGVRGSYNSPLHF. The CDR3 DNA is TGCGCCAGCAGCCAACAGGGGGTTAGGGGGTCCTATAATTCACCCCTCCACTTT. This rearrangement joins TRBV4-1 to TRBJ1-6; 7 bases are shared with TRBD1. V shed 2 bases and J 1 base; nucleotides not matched to a gene: 8. The CDR3 consists of 18 residues. Germline CDR1 reads MGHRA; CDR2 reads YSYEKL.

The genes are TRBV5-5 and TRBJ1-2, with 10 bases fitting TRBD1. Germline CDR1 and CDR2: SGHKS and YYEKEE (reference sequence). V dropped 4 bases and J dropped 3; count of bases not matched to a gene: 9. The CDR3 runs 16 residues. CDR3 residues: CASSIRTGGLDYGYTF. For the CDR3, the DNA is TGTGCCAGCAGCATCCGGACAGGGGGTTTGGACTATGGCTACACCTTC.

This rearrangement joins TRBV28 to TRBJ1-5; D not resolved. This CDR3 contains 16 residues. Deletions cut 5 bases from V and 5 bases from J, with 19 bases between. The germline CDR1 and CDR2 sequences are MDHEN and SYDVKM. CDR3 region: CASSTSRNKRHQPQHF. CDR3 nucleotide sequence: TGTGCCAGCAGTACTAGTAGGAATAAGCGGCATCAGCCCCAGCATTTT.